The TCR beta chain described here comes from a study of blood T cell repertoires in COVID-19. This CDR3 contains 14 residues. CDR1 and CDR2 (germline): GTSNPN, SVGIG (reference sequence). With respect to this clone: An end of the junction does not agree with germline; a read error may underlie this.

Using immunoSEQ multiplex PCR, the repertoire was profiled, and TCRdb retains in-frame clones only, with some absent. The table records hundreds of thousands of clones, around 87% of them present only once. This chain links TRBV30 with TRBJ2-1; 13 positions match TRBD2. This TCR was recovered from a woman aged 50 to 60 with COVID-19, enrolled during active disease. Sequencing input: peripheral blood. The CDR3 bases are TGTGCCTGGAATGACAGGACTAGCGGGAGCTACCCGATCTTC. This sequence encodes CAWNDRTSGSYPIF.